This TCR beta chain comes out of a study of brain metastases from non-small cell lung cancer. V dropped 0 bases and J dropped 6; count of bases not matched to a gene: 5. This CDR3 is 15 amino acids long. The germline CDR1 and CDR2 sequences are LGHDT and YNNKEL (reference sequence). Only in-frame clones appear in the TCRdb table, and some are missing; sequencing was by immunoSEQ multiplex PCR. The table has over a thousand clones, approximately 85% seen once; the top ten hold approximately 8%. The rearrangement joins TRBV3-1 (or the pseudogene TRBV3-2) to TRBJ2-7, with 10 bases fitting TRBD2. Sequencing was carried out using tumor-adjacent normal tissue. The sequence came from a donor older than 35 with non-small cell lung cancer. CDR3 sequence reads: CASSQELAGALEQYF. The CDR3 DNA sequence: TGTGCCAGCAGCCAAGAGCTAGCGGGGGCACTCGAGCAGTACTTC.